Included here is one T cell receptor (beta chain) sequence, with context. Its antigen is as yet unknown. These data are taken from a study of cytomegalovirus exposure and HLA in healthy donors. Background on the study: One earlier analysis, a look at roughly 170 million T cells, found about 110 million unique TCR beta sequences. Study findings and constraints: The classifier reportedly diagnosed cytomegalovirus status with high sensitivity and specificity. Specificity of a few CMV-associated chains for CMV antigens was verified in vitro.

Use of 60 Vbeta and 13 Jbeta primers characterized the PCR. Clones were read by immunoSEQ multiplex PCR, and TCRdb kept only the in-frame ones, dropping some. The sample includes under 200,000 clones, around 75% of them seen just once. The CDR3 is made up of 16 amino acids. V gave up 1 base and J gave up 2 bases; unmatched junction bases: 5. Per the germline V gene, CDR1 is SGHTA and CDR2 is FQGNSA. This chain links TRBV7-2 with TRBJ1-3; 7 bases are shared with TRBD1. This sequence was found in a woman aged 25 to 39 in good health and CMV-seronegative. Sequencing was performed on PBMCs. The CDR3 protein is CASSLDSGGTGNTIYF. CDR3 coding DNA: TGTGCCAGCAGCTTAGACTCAGGGGGGACTGGAAACACCATATATTTT.